The following is a T cell receptor beta chain sequence with its context. Its specificity is not known. This record belongs to a study of OX40 agonist ivuxolimab in advanced cancers. Notes on the study in general: Certain nonresponders likewise exhibited a low normalized T-cell clonal expansion. CD8+ T cells (on average) carried more expanded clones than CD4+ T cells.

Germline V gene data show CDR1 as SGHNT and CDR2 as YYREEE (reference sequence). This CDR3 has 14 residues. Trimming removed 2 bases from V and 3 bases from J, with 10 bases in between. TCRdb's copy holds only in-frame clones and misses some; the assay was immunoSEQ multiplex PCR. The data show 75,000 to 80,000 clones, with approximately 84% seen just once and under 8.5% held by the top ten. Here the sequenced sample was CD4+ or CD8+ T cells sorted from blood, taken in a trial of the OX40 agonist ivuxolimab. This chain uses TRBV5-4 with TRBJ2-3; no firm D call. The receptor was derived from an adult with an advanced solid tumor such as melanoma, head and neck, liver or kidney cancer. The CDR3 DNA is TGTGCCAGCAGCTTCCCGGGCCGTACAGATACGCAGTATTTT. Translated, it gives CASSFPGRTDTQYF.